This T cell receptor (beta chain) came from a study of shared clonotypes between healthy human individuals. The CDR3 runs to 15 residues. Germline values: CDR1 SNHLY, CDR2 FYNNEI. Trimming removed 5 bases at V and 6 bases at J, with 18 bases between. Libraries were prepared by immunoSEQ multiplex PCR; TCRdb keeps only in-frame clonotypes and omits some of them. The sample lists 2.5 million or so clones, 85% to 95% occurring once. The chain has TRBV2 and TRBJ2-3, with a weak D call TRBD2 (5 bases). The TCR was taken from a young man in good health. Sequenced sample: naive CD4+ T cells sorted from blood. Stated subset: CD45RA+ positively selected. The CDR3 DNA follows: TGTGCCAGCAGTTGGGTAGGGAGAGGCGGGGATACGCAGTATTTT. It codes for CASSWVGRGGDTQYF.